Listed below are T cell receptor beta chains from one sample, sequenced in a study of cytomegalovirus exposure and HLA in healthy donors. TCRdb's copy holds only in-frame clones and misses some; the assay was immunoSEQ multiplex PCR. The top ten hold 0.65% of the sample, which has roughly 170,000 clones, approximately 80% seen once. The sample was PBMCs. The receptors shown here come from a boy under 18 in good health and CMV-seronegative. Each CDR3 is given with its conserved first and last residue. The D gene is left open where the match is weak. For some rows the clone size is stated as once, few or many, or as a class when expanded; others skip it.

j_call clone_size v_call d_call cdr3_aa cdr3_nt
TRBJ1-3 - TRBV7-9 TRBD1 CASSLASGGVSGNTIYF TGTGCCAGCAGCTTAGCGTCAGGGGGAGTCTCTGGAAACACCATATATTTT
TRBJ2-3 - TRBV7-3 - CASSSRTAGTDTQYF TGTGCCAGCAGCTCACGCACGGCGGGCACAGATACGCAGTATTTT
TRBJ1-1 - TRBV6-4 - CASSQEASLTEAFF TGTGCCAGCAGTCAGGAAGCCTCCCTAACTGAAGCTTTCTTT
TRBJ1-3 few TRBV19 TRBD1 CASSGTASGNTIYF TGTGCCAGTAGCGGGACAGCATCTGGAAACACCATATATTTT
TRBJ2-7 - TRBV5-4 TRBD2 CASSDTSGFSYEQYF TGTGCCAGCAGCGACACTAGCGGTTTCTCCTACGAGCAGTACTTC
TRBJ2-3 few TRBV6-4 - CASSGSGMGATQYF TGTGCCAGCAGTGGATCCGGGATGGGTGCGACGCAGTATTTT
TRBJ2-1 - TRBV2 TRBD2 CARSTSGVVRNEQFF TGTGCCAGGTCGACTAGCGGGGTGGTTCGCAATGAGCAGTTCTTC
TRBJ1-2 - TRBV10-3 - CAISESGGLYGYTF TGTGCCATCAGTGAGTCGGGGGGGTTGTATGGCTACACCTTC
TRBJ1-5 once TRBV6-6 - CASSYQTGGNQPQHF TGTGCCAGCAGTTATCAGACAGGCGGGAATCAGCCCCAGCATTTT
TRBJ2-1 - TRBV7-6 TRBD2 CASSLVAGIYNEQFF TGTGCCAGCAGCTTAGTAGCGGGGATTTACAATGAGCAGTTCTTC
TRBJ1-2 - TRBV4-1 - CASSHPLRGTNYGYTF TGCGCCAGCAGCCATCCCCTTCGGGGAACCAACTATGGCTACACCTTC
TRBJ1-2 - TRBV6-6 - CASSPNREEGYTF TGTGCCAGCAGTCCTAACAGGGAAGAGGGCTACACCTTC
TRBJ2-2 - TRBV6-6 TRBD1 CASRKQGSGELFF TGTGCCAGCAGGAAACAGGGGTCCGGGGAGCTGTTTTTT
TRBJ1-3 once TRBV5-8 TRBD1 CASSWTGGLGGNTIYF TGTGCCAGCAGCTGGACAGGGGGCCTAGGAGGAAACACCATATATTTT
TRBJ1-3 - TRBV6-1 - CASTERRASSGNTIYF TGTGCCAGCACTGAACGCAGGGCAAGCTCTGGAAACACCATATATTTT
TRBJ1-1 - TRBV19 - CASSKTGNTEAFF TGTGCCAGTAGTAAAACGGGGAACACTGAAGCTTTCTTT
TRBJ1-2 - TRBV2 TRBD1 CASSAGGNYGYTF TGTGCCAGCAGTGCAGGGGGTAACTATGGCTACACCTTC
TRBJ1-2 - TRBV9 - CASSVERGSAMGYTF TGTGCCAGCAGCGTAGAACGGGGATCAGCCATGGGCTACACCTTC
TRBJ2-7 - TRBV7-6 TRBD2 CASSLNRGGRISYEQYF TGTGCCAGCAGCTTAAACCGGGGCGGGAGGATCTCCTACGAGCAGTACTTC
TRBJ1-5 - TRBV6-1 - CASSQVFSNQPQHF TGTGCCAGCAGCCAGGTATTTAGCAATCAGCCCCAGCATTTT
TRBJ1-1 - TRBV7-2 - CASSPGRTEAFF TGTGCCAGCAGCCCGGGGAGGACTGAAGCTTTCTTT
TRBJ1-3 - TRBV6-1 TRBD1 CASRLTGGRGNTIYF TGTGCCAGCAGATTGACAGGGGGCCGAGGAAACACCATATATTTT
TRBJ1-3 - TRBV29-1 - CSTQSVSGNTIYF TGCAGCACCCAGAGCGTCTCTGGAAACACCATATATTTT
TRBJ2-7 once TRBV6-1 TRBD1 CASTHRGSYEQYF TGTGCCAGCACCCACAGGGGGTCCTACGAGCAGTACTTC
TRBJ2-1 few TRBV2 - CASSTGGLLNEQFF TGTGCCAGCAGTACCGGGGGACTTCTCAATGAGCAGTTCTTC
TRBJ1-6 - TRBV2 TRBD1 CASSGDRYNSPLHF TGTGCCAGCAGTGGGGACAGGTATAATTCACCCCTCCACTTT
TRBJ2-1 - TRBV5-8 TRBD1 CASSRGPYNEQFF TGTGCCAGCAGCAGGGGGCCCTACAATGAGCAGTTCTTC
TRBJ2-5 - TRBV6-5 - CASRVGLLWETQYF TGTGCCAGCAGAGTGGGGCTTCTCTGGGAGACCCAGTACTTC
TRBJ2-5 - TRBV7-3 TRBD1 CASSLTGGQETQYF TGTGCCAGCAGCTTGACAGGGGGCCAGGAGACCCAGTACTTC
TRBJ1-2 - TRBV5-6 - CASSLELGGLLDGGYTF TGTGCCAGCAGCTTGGAGCTCGGCGGACTCCTGGACGGTGGCTACACCTTC
TRBJ2-1 - TRBV5-1 - CASSLVQAPNEQFF TGCGCCAGCAGCTTGGTACAGGCCCCCAATGAGCAGTTCTTC
TRBJ2-7 - TRBV6-6 TRBD1 CASSPGTDIDEQYF TGTGCCAGCAGCCCAGGGACAGACATAGACGAGCAGTACTTC
TRBJ1-2 - TRBV13 TRBD1 CASSLDRGVGYGYTF TGTGCCAGCAGCTTAGACAGGGGGGTTGGCTATGGCTACACCTTC
TRBJ2-1 - TRBV9 TRBD1 CASSVPRDRGGDEQFF TGTGCCAGCAGCGTTCCCCGGGACAGGGGTGGAGATGAGCAGTTCTTC
TRBJ1-2 - TRBV9 - CASSGEGGLVYTF TGTGCCAGCAGCGGGGAGGGTGGGTTGGTCTACACCTTC
TRBJ2-4 - TRBV27 - CASSLKPTGAKNIQYF TGTGCCAGCAGTTTAAAACCTACGGGAGCCAAAAACATTCAGTACTTC
TRBJ2-3 - TRBV6-5 TRBD2 CASRSSAGLTDTQYF TGTGCCAGCAGATCTTCAGCGGGACTCACAGATACGCAGTATTTT
TRBJ1-2 - TRBV6-1 - CASSEVSGPYGYTF TGTGCCAGCAGTGAAGTGAGCGGGCCCTATGGCTACACCTTC
TRBJ2-7 - TRBV7-2 TRBD2 CASSSLGGSTYEQYF TGTGCCAGCAGCTCCCTGGGCGGGAGCACCTACGAGCAGTACTTC
TRBJ2-5 - TRBV4-3 TRBD2 CASSQELAGFQETQYF TGCGCCAGCAGCCAAGAGCTAGCGGGGTTCCAAGAGACCCAGTACTTC
TRBJ2-7 - TRBV4-2 - CASSQDLGSSYEQYF TGTGCCAGCAGCCAAGACCTGGGCAGCTCCTACGAGCAGTACTTC
TRBJ2-4 - TRBV4-3 - CASSQERWAEQYF TGCGCCAGCAGCCAAGAACGATGGGCTGAACAGTACTTC
TRBJ2-3 - TRBV4-3 - CASSQALGSVDTQYF TGCGCCAGCAGCCAAGCTCTCGGGAGTGTAGATACGCAGTATTTT